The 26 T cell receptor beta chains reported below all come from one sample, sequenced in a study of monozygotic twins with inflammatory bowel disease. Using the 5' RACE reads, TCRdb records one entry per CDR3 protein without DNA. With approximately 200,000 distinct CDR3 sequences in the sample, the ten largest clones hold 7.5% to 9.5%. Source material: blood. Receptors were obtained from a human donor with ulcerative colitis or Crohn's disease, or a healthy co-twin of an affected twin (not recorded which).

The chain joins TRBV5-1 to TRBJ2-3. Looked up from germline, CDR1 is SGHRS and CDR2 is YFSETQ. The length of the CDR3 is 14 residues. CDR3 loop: CASSLGLSTDTQYF. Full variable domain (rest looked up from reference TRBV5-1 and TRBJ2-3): KAGVTQTPRYLIKTRGQQVTLSCSPISGHRSVSWYQQTPGQGLQFLFEYFSETQRNKGNFPGRFSGRQFSNSRSEMNVSTLELGDSALYLCASSLGLSTDTQYFGPGTRLTVL.

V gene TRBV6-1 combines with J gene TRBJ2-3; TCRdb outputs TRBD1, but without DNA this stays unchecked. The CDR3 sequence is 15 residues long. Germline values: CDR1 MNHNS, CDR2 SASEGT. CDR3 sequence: CASSQSRGRTDTQYF.

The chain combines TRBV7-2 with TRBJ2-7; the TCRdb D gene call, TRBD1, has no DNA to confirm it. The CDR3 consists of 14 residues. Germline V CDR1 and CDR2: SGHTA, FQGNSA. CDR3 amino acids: CASSLERRNGEQYF. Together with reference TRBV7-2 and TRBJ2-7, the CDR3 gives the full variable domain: GAGVSQSPSNKVTEKGKDVELRCDPISGHTALYWYRQSLGQGLEFLIYFQGNSAPDKSGLPSDRFSAERTGGSVSTLTIQRTQQEDSAVYLCASSLERRNGEQYFGPGTRLTVT.

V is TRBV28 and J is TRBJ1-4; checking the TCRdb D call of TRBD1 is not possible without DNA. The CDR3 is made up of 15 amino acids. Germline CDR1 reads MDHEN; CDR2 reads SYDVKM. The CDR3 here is CASSSRQVVNEKLFF.

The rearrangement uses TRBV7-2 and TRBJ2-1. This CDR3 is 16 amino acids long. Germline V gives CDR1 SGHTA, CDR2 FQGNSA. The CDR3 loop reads CASSLARQTSYNEQFF.

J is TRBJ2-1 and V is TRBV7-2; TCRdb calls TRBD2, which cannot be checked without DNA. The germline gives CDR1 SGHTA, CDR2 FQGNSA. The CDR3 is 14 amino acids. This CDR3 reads CASSFSGRSNEQFF.

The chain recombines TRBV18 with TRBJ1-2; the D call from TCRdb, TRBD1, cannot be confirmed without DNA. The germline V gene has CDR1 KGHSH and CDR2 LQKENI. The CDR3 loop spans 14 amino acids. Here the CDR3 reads CASSPLPGMSGYTF.

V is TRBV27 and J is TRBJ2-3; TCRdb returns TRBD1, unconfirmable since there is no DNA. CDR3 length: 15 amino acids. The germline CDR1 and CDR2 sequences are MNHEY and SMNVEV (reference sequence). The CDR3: CASSGGWGSTDTQYF.

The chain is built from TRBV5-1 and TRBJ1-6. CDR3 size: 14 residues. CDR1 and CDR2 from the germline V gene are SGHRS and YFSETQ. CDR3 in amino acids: CASSLEISDSPLHF.

The CDR3 protein is CASSLGPGSSYNEQFF. The rearrangement links TRBV11-2 to TRBJ2-1; TCRdb proposes TRBD1, but this gene call is untestable without DNA. The CDR3 is made up of 16 amino acids. Germline V lookup: CDR1 SGHAT, CDR2 FQNNGV.

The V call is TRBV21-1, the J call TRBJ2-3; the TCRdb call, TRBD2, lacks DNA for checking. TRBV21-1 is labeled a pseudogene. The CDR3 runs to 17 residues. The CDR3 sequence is CASSTWTGLAGGDTQYF.

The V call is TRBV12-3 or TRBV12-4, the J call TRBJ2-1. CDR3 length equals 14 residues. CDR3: CASSPRVDNNEQFF.

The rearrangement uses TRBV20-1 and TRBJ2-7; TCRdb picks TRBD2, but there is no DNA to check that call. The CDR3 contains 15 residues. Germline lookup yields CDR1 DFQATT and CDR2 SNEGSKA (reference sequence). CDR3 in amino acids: CSARQSGAGTYEQYF.

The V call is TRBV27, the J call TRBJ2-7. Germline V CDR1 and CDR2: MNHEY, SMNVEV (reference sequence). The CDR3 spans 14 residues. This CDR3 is CASSLAGRYYERYF.

CDR3 loop: CASSPASGNYNEQFF. The gene calls are TRBV11-2 and TRBJ2-1; TCRdb picks TRBD1, but there is no DNA to check that call. Germline loops: CDR1 SGHAT, CDR2 FQNNGV. The CDR3 extends over 15 amino acids.

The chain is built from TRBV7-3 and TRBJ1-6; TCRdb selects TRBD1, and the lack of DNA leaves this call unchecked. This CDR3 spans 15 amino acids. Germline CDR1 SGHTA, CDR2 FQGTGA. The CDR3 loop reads CASSLLPGSGSPLHF.

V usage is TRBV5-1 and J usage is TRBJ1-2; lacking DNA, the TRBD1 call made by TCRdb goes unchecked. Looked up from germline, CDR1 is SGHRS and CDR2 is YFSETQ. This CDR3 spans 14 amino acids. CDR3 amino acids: CASSLLNQGYGYTF.

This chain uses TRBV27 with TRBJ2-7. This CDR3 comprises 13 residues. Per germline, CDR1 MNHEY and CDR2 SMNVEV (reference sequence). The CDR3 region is CASSLSSAYEQYF.

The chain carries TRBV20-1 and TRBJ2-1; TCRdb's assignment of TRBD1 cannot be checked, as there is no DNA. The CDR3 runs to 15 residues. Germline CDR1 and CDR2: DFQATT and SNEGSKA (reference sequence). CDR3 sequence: CSARVGTQIRNEQFF.

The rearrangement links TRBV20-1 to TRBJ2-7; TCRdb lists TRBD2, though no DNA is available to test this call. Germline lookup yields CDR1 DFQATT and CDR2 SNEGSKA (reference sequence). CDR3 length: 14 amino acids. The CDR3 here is CSARGALNSYEQYF.

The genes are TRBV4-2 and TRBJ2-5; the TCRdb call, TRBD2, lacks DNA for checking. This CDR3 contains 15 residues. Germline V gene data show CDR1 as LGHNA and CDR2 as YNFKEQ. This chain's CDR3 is CASSQDWTSGETQYF.

This CDR3 reads CSAGPAGNTEAFF. This rearrangement joins TRBV20-1 to TRBJ1-1. Germline V gene sequence: CDR1 DFQATT, CDR2 SNEGSKA (reference sequence). The CDR3 is 13 amino acids.

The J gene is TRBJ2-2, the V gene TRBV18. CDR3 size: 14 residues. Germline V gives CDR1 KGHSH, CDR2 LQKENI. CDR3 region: CASSPQKATGELFF.

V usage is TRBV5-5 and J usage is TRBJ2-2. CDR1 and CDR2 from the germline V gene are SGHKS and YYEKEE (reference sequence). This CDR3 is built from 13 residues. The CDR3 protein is CASSHPRSGELFF.

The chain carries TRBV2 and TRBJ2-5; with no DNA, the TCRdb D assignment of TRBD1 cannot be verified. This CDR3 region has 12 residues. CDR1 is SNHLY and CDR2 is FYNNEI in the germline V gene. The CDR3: CATEDRRETQYF.

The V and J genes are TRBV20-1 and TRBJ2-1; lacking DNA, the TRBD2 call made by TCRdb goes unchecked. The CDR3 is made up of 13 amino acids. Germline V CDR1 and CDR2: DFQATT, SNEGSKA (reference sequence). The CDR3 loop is CSTIAGGPIEQFF.